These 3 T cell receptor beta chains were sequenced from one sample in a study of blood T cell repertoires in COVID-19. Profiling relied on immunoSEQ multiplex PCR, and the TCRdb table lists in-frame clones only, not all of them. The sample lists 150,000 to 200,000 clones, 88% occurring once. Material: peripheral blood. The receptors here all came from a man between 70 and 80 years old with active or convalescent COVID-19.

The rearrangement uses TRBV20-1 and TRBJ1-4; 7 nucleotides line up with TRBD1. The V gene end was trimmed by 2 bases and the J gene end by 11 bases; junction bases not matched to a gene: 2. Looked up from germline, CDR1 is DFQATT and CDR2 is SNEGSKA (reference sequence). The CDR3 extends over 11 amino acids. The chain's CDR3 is CSARPGGKLFF. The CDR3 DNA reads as TGCAGTGCTAGACCAGGGGGGAAACTGTTTTTT.

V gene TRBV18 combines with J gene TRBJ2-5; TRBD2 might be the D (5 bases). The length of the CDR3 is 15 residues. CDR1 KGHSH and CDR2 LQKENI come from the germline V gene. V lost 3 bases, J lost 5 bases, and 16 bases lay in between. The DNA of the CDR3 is TGTGCCAGCTCACCCCGCTTCAGTGGCGGGGAGACCCAGTACTTC. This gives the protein CASSPRFSGGETQYF. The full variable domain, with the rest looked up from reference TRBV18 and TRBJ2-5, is NAGVMQNPRHLVRRRGQEARLRCSPMKGHSHVYWYRQLPEEGLKFMVYLQKENIIDESGMPKERFSAEFPKEGPSILRIQQVVRGDSAAYFCASSPRFSGGETQYFGPGTRLLVL.

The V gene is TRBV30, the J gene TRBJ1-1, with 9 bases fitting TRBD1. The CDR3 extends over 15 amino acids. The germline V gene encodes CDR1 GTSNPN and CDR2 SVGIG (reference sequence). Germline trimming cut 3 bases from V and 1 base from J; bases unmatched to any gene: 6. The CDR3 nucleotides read TGTGCCTGGAGGGACAGGGGAGGGTGGAACACTGAAGCTTTCTTT. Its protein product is CAWRDRGGWNTEAFF.